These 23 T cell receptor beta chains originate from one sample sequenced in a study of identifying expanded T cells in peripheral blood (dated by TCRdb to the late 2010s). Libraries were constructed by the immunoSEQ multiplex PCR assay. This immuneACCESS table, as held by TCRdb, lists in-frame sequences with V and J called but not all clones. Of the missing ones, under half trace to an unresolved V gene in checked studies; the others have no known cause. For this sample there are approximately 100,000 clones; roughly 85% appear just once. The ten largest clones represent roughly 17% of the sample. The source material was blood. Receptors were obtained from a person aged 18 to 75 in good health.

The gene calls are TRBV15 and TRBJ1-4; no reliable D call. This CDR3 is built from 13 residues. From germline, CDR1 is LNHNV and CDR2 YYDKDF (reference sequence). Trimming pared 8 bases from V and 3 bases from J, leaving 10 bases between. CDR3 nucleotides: TGTGCCACCGGTACAGCCGCTAATGAAAAACTGTTTTTT. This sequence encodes CATGTAANEKLFF.

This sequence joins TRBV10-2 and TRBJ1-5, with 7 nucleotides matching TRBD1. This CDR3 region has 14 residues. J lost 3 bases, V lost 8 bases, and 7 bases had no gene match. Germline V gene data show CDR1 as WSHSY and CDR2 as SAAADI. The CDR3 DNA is TGCGCCAGCGGATACGGACAGGACAATCAGCCCCAGCATTTT. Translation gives CASGYGQDNQPQHF.

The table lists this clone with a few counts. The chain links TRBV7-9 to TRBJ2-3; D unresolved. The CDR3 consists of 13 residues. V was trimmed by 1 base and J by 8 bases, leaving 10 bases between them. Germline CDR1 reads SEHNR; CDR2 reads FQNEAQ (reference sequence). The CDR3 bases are TGTGCCAGCAGCTTAGATGGAGTCGGTACGCAGTATTTT. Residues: CASSLDGVGTQYF.

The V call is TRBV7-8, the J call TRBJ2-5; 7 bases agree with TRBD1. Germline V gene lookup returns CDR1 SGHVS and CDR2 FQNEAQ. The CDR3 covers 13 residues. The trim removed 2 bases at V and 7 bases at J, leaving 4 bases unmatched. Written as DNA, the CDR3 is TGTGCCAGCAGCTTAAGGGACAGTAGGACCCAGTACTTC. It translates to CASSLRDSRTQYF.

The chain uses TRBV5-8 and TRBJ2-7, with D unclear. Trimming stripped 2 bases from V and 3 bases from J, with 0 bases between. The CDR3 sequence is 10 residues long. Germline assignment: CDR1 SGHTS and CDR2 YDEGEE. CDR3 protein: CASSFYEQYF. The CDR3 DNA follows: TGTGCCAGCAGCTTCTACGAGCAGTACTTC.

CDR3 in DNA: TGCGCCCTCGGGATCCAGTGTGAGCAGTTCTTC. It is translated as CALGIQCEQFF. The chain joins TRBV5-1 to TRBJ2-1; possibly TRBD2 for D (5 bases). This CDR3 comprises 11 residues. V lost 10 bases, J lost 9 bases, and 14 bases lay in between. The germline V gene has CDR1 SGHRS and CDR2 YFSETQ.

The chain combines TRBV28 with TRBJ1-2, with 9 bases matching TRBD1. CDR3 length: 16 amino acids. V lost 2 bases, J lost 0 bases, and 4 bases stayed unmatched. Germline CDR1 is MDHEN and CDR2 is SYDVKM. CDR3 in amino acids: CASSLRDRAPNYGYTF. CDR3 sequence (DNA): TGTGCCAGCAGTTTAAGGGACAGGGCCCCTAACTATGGCTACACCTTC.

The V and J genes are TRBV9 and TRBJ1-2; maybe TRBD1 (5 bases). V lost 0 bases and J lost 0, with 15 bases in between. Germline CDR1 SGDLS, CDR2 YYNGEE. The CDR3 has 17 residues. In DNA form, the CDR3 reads TGTGCCAGCAGCGTAGACAGGAAGGGAGAAGCTAACTATGGCTACACCTTC. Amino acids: CASSVDRKGEANYGYTF.

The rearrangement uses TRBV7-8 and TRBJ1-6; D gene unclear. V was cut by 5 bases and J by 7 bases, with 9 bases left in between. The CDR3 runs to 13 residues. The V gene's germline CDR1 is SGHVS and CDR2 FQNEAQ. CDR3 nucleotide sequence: TGTGCCAGCAGCGTCGTTGGGAATTCACCCCTCCACTTT. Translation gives CASSVVGNSPLHF.

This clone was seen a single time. This CDR3 is CASSLVQANYGYTF. CDR3 DNA: TGCGCCAGCAGCTTGGTCCAAGCGAACTATGGCTACACCTTC. This sequence joins TRBV5-1 and TRBJ1-2; D uncertain. Germline V lookup: CDR1 SGHRS, CDR2 YFSETQ. Trimming took 0 bases from V and 2 from J, leaving 8 bases between them. The CDR3 has 14 residues.

The CDR3 DNA reads TGTGCCAGCAGCACAATGGGGAAGGGGCACTATGGCTACACCTTC. As protein: CASSTMGKGHYGYTF. The rearrangement uses TRBV28 and TRBJ1-2; perhaps TRBD1 as D (5 bases). Germline CDR1 is MDHEN and CDR2 is SYDVKM. V shed 6 bases and J shed 3 bases, with 17 bases lying between them. The CDR3 has 15 amino acids.

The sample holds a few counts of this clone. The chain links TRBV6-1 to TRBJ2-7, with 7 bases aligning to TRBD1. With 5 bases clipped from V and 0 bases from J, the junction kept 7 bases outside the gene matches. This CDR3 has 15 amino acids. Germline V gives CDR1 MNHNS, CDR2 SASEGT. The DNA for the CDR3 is TGTGCCAGCAGTTTCTACCGGGACAGCTCCTACGAGCAGTACTTC. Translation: CASSFYRDSSYEQYF.

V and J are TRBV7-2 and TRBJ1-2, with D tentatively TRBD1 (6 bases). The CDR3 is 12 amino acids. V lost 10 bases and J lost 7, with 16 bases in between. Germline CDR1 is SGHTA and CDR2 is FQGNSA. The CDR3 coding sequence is TGTGCCATTTCAAGGGGGTTATCTGGCTACACCTTC. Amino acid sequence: CAISRGLSGYTF.

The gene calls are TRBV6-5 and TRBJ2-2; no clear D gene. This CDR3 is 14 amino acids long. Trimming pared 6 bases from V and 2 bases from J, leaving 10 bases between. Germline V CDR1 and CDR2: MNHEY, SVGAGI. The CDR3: CASSEAVNTGELFF. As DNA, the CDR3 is TGTGCCAGCAGCGAGGCGGTAAACACCGGGGAGCTGTTTTTT.

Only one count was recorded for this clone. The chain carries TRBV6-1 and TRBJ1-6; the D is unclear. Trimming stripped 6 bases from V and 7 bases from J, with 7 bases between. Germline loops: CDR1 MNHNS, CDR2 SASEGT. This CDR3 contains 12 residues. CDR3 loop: CASRLGNSPLHF. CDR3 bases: TGTGCCAGCAGATTGGGAAATTCACCCCTCCACTTT.

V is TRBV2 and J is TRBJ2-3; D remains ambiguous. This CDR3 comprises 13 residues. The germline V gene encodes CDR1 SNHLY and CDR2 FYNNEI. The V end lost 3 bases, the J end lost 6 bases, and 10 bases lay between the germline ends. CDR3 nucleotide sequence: TGTGCCAGCAGTGAGAGTCTGCCCGATACGCAGTATTTT. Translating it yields CASSESLPDTQYF.

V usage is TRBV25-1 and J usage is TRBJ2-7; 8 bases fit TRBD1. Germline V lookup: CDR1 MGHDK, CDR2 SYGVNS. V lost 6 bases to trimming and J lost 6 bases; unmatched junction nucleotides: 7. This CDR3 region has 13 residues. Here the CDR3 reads CASRPRDRGEQYF. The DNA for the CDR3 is TGTGCCAGCAGACCCCGCGACAGGGGCGAGCAGTACTTC.

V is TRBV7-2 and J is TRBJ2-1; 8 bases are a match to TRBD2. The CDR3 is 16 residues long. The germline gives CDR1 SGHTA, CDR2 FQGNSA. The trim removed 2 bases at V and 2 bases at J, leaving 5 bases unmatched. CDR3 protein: CASSLKPGLAYNEQFF. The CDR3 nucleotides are TGTGCCAGCAGCTTAAAGCCGGGACTAGCCTACAATGAGCAGTTCTTC.

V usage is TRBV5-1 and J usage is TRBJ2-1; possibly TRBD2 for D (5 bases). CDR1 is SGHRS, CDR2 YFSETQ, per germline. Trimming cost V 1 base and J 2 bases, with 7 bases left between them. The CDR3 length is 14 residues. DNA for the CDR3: TGCGCCAGCAGCTTGCGGGGAACCTACAATGAGCAGTTCTTC. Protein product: CASSLRGTYNEQFF.

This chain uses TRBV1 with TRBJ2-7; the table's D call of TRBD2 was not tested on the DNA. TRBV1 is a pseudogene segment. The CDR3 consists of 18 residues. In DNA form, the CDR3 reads TGCACCAGCAGCCAGGCTCTTTGCCCTAGCGGAGACTCATACGAGCAGTACTTC. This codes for CTSSQALCPSGDSYEQYF.

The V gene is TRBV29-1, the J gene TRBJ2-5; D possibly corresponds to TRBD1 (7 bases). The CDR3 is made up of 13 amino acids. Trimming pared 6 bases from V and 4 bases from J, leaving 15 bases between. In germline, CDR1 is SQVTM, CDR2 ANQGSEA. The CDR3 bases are TGCAGCGTCGCCGGAGGGGGCGCAGAGACCCAGTACTTC. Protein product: CSVAGGGAETQYF.

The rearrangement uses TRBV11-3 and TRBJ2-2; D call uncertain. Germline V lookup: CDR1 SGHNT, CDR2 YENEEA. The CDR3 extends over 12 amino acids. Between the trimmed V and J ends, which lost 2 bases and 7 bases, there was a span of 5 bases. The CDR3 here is CASSLSSGELFF. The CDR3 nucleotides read TGTGCCAGCAGCTTATCAAGCGGGGAGCTGTTTTTT.

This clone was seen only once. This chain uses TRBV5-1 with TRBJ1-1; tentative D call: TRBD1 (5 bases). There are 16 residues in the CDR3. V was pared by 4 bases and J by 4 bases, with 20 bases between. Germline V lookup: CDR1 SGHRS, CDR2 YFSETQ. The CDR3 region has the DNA TGCGCCAGCAGCACGGTCGTACGGGCCGGGGGCACTGAAGCTTTCTTT. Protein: CASSTVVRAGGTEAFF.